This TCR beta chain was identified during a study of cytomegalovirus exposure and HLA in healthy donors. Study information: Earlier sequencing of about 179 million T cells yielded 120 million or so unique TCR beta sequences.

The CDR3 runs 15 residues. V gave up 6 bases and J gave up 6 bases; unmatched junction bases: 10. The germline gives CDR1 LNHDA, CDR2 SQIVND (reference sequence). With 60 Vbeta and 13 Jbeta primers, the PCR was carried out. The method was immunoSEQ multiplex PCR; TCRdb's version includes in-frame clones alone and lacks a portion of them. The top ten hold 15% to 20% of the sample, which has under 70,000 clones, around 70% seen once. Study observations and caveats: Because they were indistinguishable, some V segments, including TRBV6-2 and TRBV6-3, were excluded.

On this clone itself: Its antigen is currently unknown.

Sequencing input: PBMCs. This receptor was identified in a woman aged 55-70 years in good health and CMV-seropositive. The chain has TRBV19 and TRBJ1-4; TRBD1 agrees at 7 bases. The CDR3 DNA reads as TGTGCCAGTAGCCCTGGGACAGCGATCGATGAAAAACTGTTTTTT. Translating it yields CASSPGTAIDEKLFF. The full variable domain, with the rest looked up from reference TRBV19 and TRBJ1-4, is DGGITQSPKYLFRKEGQNVTLSCEQNLNHDAMYWYRQDPGQGLRLIYYSQIVNDFQKGDIAEGYSVSREKKESFPLTVTSAQKNPTAFYLCASSPGTAIDEKLFFGSGTQLSVL.